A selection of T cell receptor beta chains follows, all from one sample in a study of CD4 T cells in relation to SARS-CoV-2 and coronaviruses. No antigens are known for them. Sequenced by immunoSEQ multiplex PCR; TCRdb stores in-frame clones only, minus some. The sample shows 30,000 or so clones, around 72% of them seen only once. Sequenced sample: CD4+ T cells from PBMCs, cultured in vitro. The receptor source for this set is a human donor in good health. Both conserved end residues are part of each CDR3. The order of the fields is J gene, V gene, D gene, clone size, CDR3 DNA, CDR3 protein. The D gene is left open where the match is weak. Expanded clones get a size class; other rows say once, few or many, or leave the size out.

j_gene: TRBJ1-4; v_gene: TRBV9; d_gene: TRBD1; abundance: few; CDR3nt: TGTGCCAGCAGCCCCCAGGGGGCCAATGAAAAACTGTTTTTT; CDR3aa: CASSPQGANEKLFF
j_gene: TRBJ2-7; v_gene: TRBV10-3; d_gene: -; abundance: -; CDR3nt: TGTGCCATCAGTGAGTCCTCGACGGGACAAGCATTCTACGAGCAGTACTTC; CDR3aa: CAISESSTGQAFYEQYF
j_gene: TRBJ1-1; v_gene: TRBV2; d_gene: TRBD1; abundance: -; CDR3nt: TGTGCCAGCAGTGGCGACAGGGGAATTAACACTGAAGCTTTCTTT; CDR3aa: CASSGDRGINTEAFF
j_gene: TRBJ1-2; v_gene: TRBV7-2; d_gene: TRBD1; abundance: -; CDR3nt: TGTGCCAGCAGCTTGGTCTTGACAGGGAAGGAAGGCTACACCTTC; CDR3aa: CASSLVLTGKEGYTF
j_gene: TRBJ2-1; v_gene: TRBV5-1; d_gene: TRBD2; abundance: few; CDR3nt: TGCGCCAGCAGCTTGGTCGGGACTAGCGTCGAGCAGTTCTTC; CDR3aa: CASSLVGTSVEQFF
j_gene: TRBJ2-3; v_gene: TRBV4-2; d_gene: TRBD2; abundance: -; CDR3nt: TGTGCCAGCAGCCAAGTAAGGCGGGAGGGGACAGATACGCAGTATTTT; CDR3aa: CASSQVRREGTDTQYF
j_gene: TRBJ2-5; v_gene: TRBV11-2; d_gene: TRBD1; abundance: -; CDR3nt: TGTGCCAGCAGTAACCGGGACAGAGATATCCAAGAGACCCAGTACTTC; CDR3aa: CASSNRDRDIQETQYF
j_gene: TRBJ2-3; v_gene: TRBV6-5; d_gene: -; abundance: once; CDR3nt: TGTGCCAGCAGTTACCGCTCTTCTGGGAATACGCAGTATTTT; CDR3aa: CASSYRSSGNTQYF
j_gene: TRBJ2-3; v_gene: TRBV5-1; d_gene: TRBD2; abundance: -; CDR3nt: TGCGCCAGCACCCCCTCCCTAGCGGGTAGCACAGATACGCAGTATTTT; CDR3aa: CASTPSLAGSTDTQYF
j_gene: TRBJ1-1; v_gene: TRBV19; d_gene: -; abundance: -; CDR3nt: TGTGCCAGTAGTATGAGGGGCGGCACTGAAGCTTTCTTT; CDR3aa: CASSMRGGTEAFF
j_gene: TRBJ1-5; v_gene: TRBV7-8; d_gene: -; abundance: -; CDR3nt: TGTGCCAGCAGCTTAGGCAATCAGCCCCAGCATTTT; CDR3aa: CASSLGNQPQHF
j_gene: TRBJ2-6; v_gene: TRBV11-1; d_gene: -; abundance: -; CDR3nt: TGTGCCAGCAGCCCAGGGGCGGGCCCGGTGGCCAACGTCCTGACTTTC; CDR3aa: CASSPGAGPVANVLTF
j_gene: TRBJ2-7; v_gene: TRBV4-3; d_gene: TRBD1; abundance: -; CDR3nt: TGCGCCAGCAGCGAGGGGCGGGGACAGGGGTTAAGGAAGCAGTACTTC; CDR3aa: CASSEGRGQGLRKQYF
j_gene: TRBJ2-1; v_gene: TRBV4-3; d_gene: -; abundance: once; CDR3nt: TGCGCCAGCAGCCAAGATGGACGCCGGGATGAGCAGTTCTTC; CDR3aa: CASSQDGRRDEQFF
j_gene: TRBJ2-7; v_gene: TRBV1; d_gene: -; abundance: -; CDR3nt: TGCACCAGCAGCCAAGAGGCCCACGAGCAGTACTTC; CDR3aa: CTSSQEAHEQYF
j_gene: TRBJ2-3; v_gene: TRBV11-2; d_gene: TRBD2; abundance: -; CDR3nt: TGTGCCAGCAGCTTAGTTAGCGGGAGCGTAGATACGCAGTATTTT; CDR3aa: CASSLVSGSVDTQYF